Shown below are 16 T cell receptor beta chains from a single sample sequenced in a study of shared clonotypes between healthy human individuals. The table came from immunoSEQ multiplex PCR; TCRdb's copy has only in-frame clones and leaves some out. The sample comprises approximately 2,000,000 clones, just over 90% of which are singletons, and more than 1.5% rests with the top ten. The naive CD8 fraction comprised CD45RO-negative cells positively selected for CCR7 and excluded terminally differentiated effector memory CD45RA+ cells. The sample comprised naive CD8+ T cells from PBMCs. These receptors were taken from a man aged 18 to 30 in good health. Some clones in this sample may be carry-over from other donors' samples.

The chain uses TRBV14 and TRBJ2-7; the D gene is possibly TRBD1 (5 bases). Germline lookup yields CDR1 SGHDN and CDR2 FVKESK. Between the trimmed V and J ends, which lost 4 bases and 3 bases, there was a span of 22 bases. The CDR3 length is 17 residues. CDR3 residues: CASSPRARGFNRYEQYF. Here the CDR3 DNA reads TGTGCCAGCAGCCCCAGGGCAAGGGGATTTAACCGCTACGAGCAGTACTTC.

The rearrangement joins TRBV9 to TRBJ1-1, with 7 bases identical to TRBD1. Unmatched junction bases numbered 3, after V lost 0 bases and J lost 1 base. The CDR3 sequence is 15 residues long. Looked up from germline, CDR1 is SGDLS and CDR2 is YYNGEE. The CDR3 DNA is TGTGCCAGCAGCGTAGCGTCAGGGGGGAACACTGAAGCTTTCTTT. It codes for CASSVASGGNTEAFF.

J is TRBJ2-1 and V is TRBV5-4; D gene uncertain. Trimming removed 0 bases at V and 2 bases at J, with 9 bases between. CDR1 and CDR2 (germline): SGHNT, YYREEE (reference sequence). The CDR3 extends over 15 amino acids. CDR3 coding DNA: TGTGCCAGCAGCTTGGGGGGTTTTACCTACAATGAGCAGTTCTTC. Translated: CASSLGGFTYNEQFF.

V and J are TRBV6-5 and TRBJ1-6, with a possible D match to TRBD1 (6 bases). This CDR3 has 12 residues. Trimming removed 6 bases from V and 13 bases from J, with 13 bases in between. Germline V gene lookup returns CDR1 MNHEY and CDR2 SVGAGI. The CDR3 sequence: CASRHEGDPLHF. The CDR3 DNA reads as TGTGCCAGCAGACACGAGGGGGATCCCCTCCACTTT.

The rearrangement joins TRBV4-2 to TRBJ2-1; D call uncertain. Germline assignment: CDR1 LGHNA and CDR2 YNFKEQ. Trimming took off 3 bases at V and 7 bases at J, with 7 bases between the two ends. There are 12 residues in the CDR3. The chain's CDR3 is CASSQTFNEQFF. CDR3 nucleotide sequence: TGTGCCAGCAGCCAGACATTTAATGAGCAGTTCTTC.

This chain connects TRBV19 to TRBJ2-5; D is unclear. Germline CDR1 and CDR2: LNHDA and SQIVND (reference sequence). Between the trimmed V and J ends, which lost 3 bases and 1 base, there was a span of 9 bases. The CDR3 spans 14 residues. CDR3 in amino acids: CASSILGSQETQYF. The CDR3 region has the DNA TGTGCCAGTAGTATTCTGGGGTCCCAAGAGACCCAGTACTTC.

The DNA of the CDR3 is TGTGCCAGCAGAGAAGCGGGACAGTCATACAATGAGCAGTTCTTC. Its translation is CASREAGQSYNEQFF. The genes are TRBV28 and TRBJ2-1, with D perhaps matching TRBD1 or TRBD2 (7 bases each). CDR1 is MDHEN and CDR2 is SYDVKM in the germline V gene. Trimming shortened V by 6 bases and J by 4 bases, and 16 bases separated the two germline ends. The CDR3 runs 15 residues.

This CDR3 reads CAWSGLFGYTF. The CDR3 DNA reads as TGTGCCTGGAGTGGACTGTTTGGCTACACCTTC. The gene calls are TRBV30 and TRBJ1-2; D uncertain. CDR1 is GTSNPN and CDR2 is SVGIG in the germline V gene (reference sequence). V lost 1 base and J lost 7, with 7 bases in between. The CDR3 contains 11 residues.

The chain links TRBV28 to TRBJ2-6, with 7 positions matching TRBD1. From germline, CDR1 is MDHEN and CDR2 SYDVKM. V was clipped by 5 bases and J by 0 bases; unmatched bases: 4. The CDR3 runs 16 residues. The CDR3, as DNA: TGTGCCAGCAGTAAGACAGGGCCCTCTGGGGCCAACGTCCTGACTTTC. The encoded protein is CASSKTGPSGANVLTF.

This clone was picked up a small number of times. The V and J genes are TRBV6-1 and TRBJ1-1; D remains ambiguous. CDR1 and CDR2 from the germline V gene are MNHNS and SASEGT. The V gene lost 3 bases and the J gene lost 0 bases, with 2 bases spanning the gap. The CDR3 totals 12 residues. The CDR3 is CASSDMNTEAFF. The CDR3 coding sequence is TGTGCCAGCAGTGATATGAACACTGAAGCTTTCTTT.

The V and J genes are TRBV10-3 and TRBJ2-2; possibly TRBD2 for D (6 bases). Germline CDR1 and CDR2: ENHRY and SYGVKD. The CDR3 consists of 15 residues. V dropped 2 bases and J dropped 2 bases, with 9 bases sitting between them. DNA for the CDR3: TGTGCCATCAGTGAGGGTAGCGGTAACACCGGGGAGCTGTTTTTT. Translating gives CAISEGSGNTGELFF.

The chain has TRBV13 and TRBJ1-1; no firm D call. The CDR3 contains 13 residues. Per the germline V gene, CDR1 is PRHDT and CDR2 is FYEKMQ (reference sequence). Trimming shortened V by 9 bases and J by 5 bases, and 16 bases separated the two germline ends. As DNA, the CDR3 is TGTGCCAGTCCGCGTCTCGGCGCGACTGAAGCTTTCTTT. Amino acids: CASPRLGATEAFF.

V is TRBV9 and J is TRBJ2-7; D is uncertain. The CDR3 totals 15 residues. V was clipped by 0 bases and J by 0 bases, with 10 bases between them. CDR1 is SGDLS and CDR2 is YYNGEE in the germline V gene. CDR3 region: CASSVGARSSYEQYF. CDR3 sequence (DNA): TGTGCCAGCAGCGTAGGTGCTAGGAGCTCCTACGAGCAGTACTTC.

In this sample, this clone turned up once. Written as DNA, the CDR3 is TGCGCCAGCAGCTTAGGACTAGCGGGAGGCCTGAAGGGCACAGATACGCAGTATTTT. Its translation: CASSLGLAGGLKGTDTQYF. J is TRBJ2-3 and V is TRBV5-1, with 14 bases fitting TRBD2. Trimming at V came to 2 bases and at J to 1 base, leaving 9 bases not matched to a gene. The CDR3 consists of 19 residues. From germline, CDR1 is SGHRS and CDR2 YFSETQ.

The chain has TRBV4-1 and TRBJ1-5; possibly TRBD1 for D (6 bases). V shed 2 bases and J shed 5 bases, with 13 bases lying between them. The CDR3 runs 15 residues. CDR1 is MGHRA and CDR2 is YSYEKL in the germline V gene. The CDR3 is CASSQQYREDQPQHF. CDR3 DNA: TGCGCCAGCAGCCAACAATACAGGGAGGATCAGCCCCAGCATTTT.

This clone was recorded once. The gene calls are TRBV7-9 and TRBJ2-7; D is perhaps TRBD2 (6 bases). The CDR3 is made up of 16 amino acids. Germline CDR1 SEHNR, CDR2 FQNEAQ (reference sequence). V was shortened by 5 bases and J by 2 bases, with 19 bases between the two germline ends. CDR3 nucleotides: TGTGCCAGCAGCCCCGGGACTCTTCTCTCTACCTACGAGCAGTACTTC. Translation: CASSPGTLLSTYEQYF. Full variable domain (remainder filled in from reference TRBV7-9 and TRBJ2-7): DTGVSQNPRHKITKRGQNVTFRCDPISEHNRLYWYRQTLGQGPEFLTYFQNEAQLEKSRLLSDRFSAERPKGSFSTLEIQRTEQGDSAMYLCASSPGTLLSTYEQYFGPGTRLTVT.